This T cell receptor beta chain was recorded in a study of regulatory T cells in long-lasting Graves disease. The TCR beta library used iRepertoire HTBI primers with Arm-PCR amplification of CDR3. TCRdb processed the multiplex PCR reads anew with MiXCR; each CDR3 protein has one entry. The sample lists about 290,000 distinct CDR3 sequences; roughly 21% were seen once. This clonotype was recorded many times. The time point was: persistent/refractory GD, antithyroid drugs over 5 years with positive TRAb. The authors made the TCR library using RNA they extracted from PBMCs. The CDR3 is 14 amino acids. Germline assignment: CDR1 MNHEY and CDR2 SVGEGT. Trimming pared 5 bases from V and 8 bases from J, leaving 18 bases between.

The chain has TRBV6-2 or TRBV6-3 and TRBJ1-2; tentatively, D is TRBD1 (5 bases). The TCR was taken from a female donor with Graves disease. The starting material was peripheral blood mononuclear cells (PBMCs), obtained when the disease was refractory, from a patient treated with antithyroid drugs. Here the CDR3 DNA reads TGTGCCAGCAGTGTCGCCTCAGGGTTGGGCGGCTACACCTTC. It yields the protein CASSVASGLGGYTF.